These T cell receptor beta chains were read from a single sample in a study of blood T cell repertoires in COVID-19. Libraries were prepared by immunoSEQ multiplex PCR; TCRdb keeps only in-frame clonotypes and omits some of them. Altogether nearly 300,000 clones are present, approximately 88% being singletons, with the ten largest covering roughly 7%. The specimen was peripheral blood. The receptors come from a woman aged 25 to 39 who had recovered from COVID-19. Each CDR3 is given without its conserved first and last residue. The order of the fields is V gene, J gene, CDR3 protein.

TRBV7-2	TRBJ2-5	ASSLMGAGAEETQY
TRBV27	TRBJ2-3	ASSYGGAGTQY
TRBV6-2/TRBV6-3	TRBJ1-5	ASSYSDRGNQPQH
TRBV7-2	TRBJ2-7	ASTFSSDRGHEQY
TRBV5-5	TRBJ1-6	ASSLEGQGQYSPLH
TRBV9	TRBJ1-4	ASSGPRGGPTNEKLF
TRBV28	TRBJ1-1	ATRDREAF
TRBV7-9	TRBJ2-3	ASSSQAGQTDTQY
TRBV5-8	TRBJ1-5	ASSFIGALNQPQH
TRBV30	TRBJ2-3	AWSVWREGDTQY
TRBV2	TRBJ2-1	ASSEPGQAYNEQF
TRBV11-3	TRBJ2-7	ASSGAAGGYEQY
TRBV13	TRBJ2-2	ASSLGLAGVTGELF
TRBV25-1	TRBJ1-2	ASSDRGYGYT
TRBV5-1	TRBJ2-1	ASSPGLAGADFDEQF
TRBV7-9	TRBJ1-4	ASSPQDPEGLF
TRBV4-2	TRBJ1-1	ASSVTGLGDTEAF
TRBV5-1	TRBJ1-2	ASSSSSGRGRLYGYT
TRBV18	TRBJ2-2	ASSPLGEQQNTGELF
TRBV9	TRBJ1-3	ASSGRTASSGNTIY
TRBV5-8	TRBJ1-4	ASSFVLAATNEKLF
TRBV5-1	TRBJ1-2	ASSKDRGSYGYT
TRBV27	TRBJ1-2	ASSFGLQTGGVFYGYT
TRBV5-1	TRBJ2-3	ASSFGSGFSTDTQY
TRBV6-6	TRBJ1-1	ASSYSGEDTEAF
TRBV5-4	TRBJ1-2	ATAEGTNYGYT
TRBV2	TRBJ2-2	ASATGSNTGELF
TRBV19	TRBJ1-2	ASSILQETNYGYT
TRBV28	TRBJ1-3	ASKKGHSGNTIY
TRBV5-1	TRBJ1-6	ASSWEQGAQTNNSPLH
TRBV12-3/TRBV12-4	TRBJ1-6	ASTSGGWSPLH
TRBV6-1	TRBJ1-2	ASSEGRGYYGYT
TRBV4-2	TRBJ1-6	ASSQESGLGSPLH
TRBV28	TRBJ2-1	ASSLRMAGGPSYNEQF
TRBV5-1	TRBJ2-5	ASSLEGGPREETQY
TRBV5-4	TRBJ2-3	ASSPGTSGRSTDTQY
TRBV10-3	TRBJ2-1	AISESIGKGGPVRGEQF
TRBV28	TRBJ2-2	ASSLNTGELF
TRBV4-2	TRBJ2-5	ASSQGSSGVETQY
TRBV4-3	TRBJ1-2	ASSQVLGDTNYGYT
TRBV20-1	TRBJ1-2	SAEGSHGYT
TRBV5-4	TRBJ1-2	ASSYGQGSGGYT
TRBV28	TRBJ1-1	ASSRKTGEYTEAF
TRBV3-1/TRBV3-2	TRBJ2-2	ASSLSEGGGELF
TRBV9	TRBJ1-6	ASSPSDRTGSPLH
TRBV2	TRBJ1-1	ASRDNAEAF